This TCR beta chain was recorded in a study of beta chain features in type 1 diabetes. Study-wide context: About 98,000,000 sorted cells were examined across all samples.

V gave up 6 bases and J gave up 5 bases, with 25 bases separating them. This CDR3 is 17 amino acids long. CDR1 and CDR2 (germline): LNHNV, YYDKDF (reference sequence). All of the isolated RNA was reverse transcribed, so expressed TCRB transcripts were sequenced. The assay was immunoSEQ multiplex PCR, and TCRdb's table has in-frame clones only and misses some. In the table there are about 300,000 clones, 7% to 9% of which are singletons. The J gene is TRBJ2-5, the V gene TRBV15; D is unresolved. The origin of this receptor is a young woman in good health. Sequencing was carried out using central memory CD4+ T cells from blood. This CDR3 reads CATSKSPPRLAGETQYF. In nucleotides, the CDR3 is TGTGCCACCAGTAAATCACCGCCCCGTCTGGCCGGGGAGACCCAGTACTTC.